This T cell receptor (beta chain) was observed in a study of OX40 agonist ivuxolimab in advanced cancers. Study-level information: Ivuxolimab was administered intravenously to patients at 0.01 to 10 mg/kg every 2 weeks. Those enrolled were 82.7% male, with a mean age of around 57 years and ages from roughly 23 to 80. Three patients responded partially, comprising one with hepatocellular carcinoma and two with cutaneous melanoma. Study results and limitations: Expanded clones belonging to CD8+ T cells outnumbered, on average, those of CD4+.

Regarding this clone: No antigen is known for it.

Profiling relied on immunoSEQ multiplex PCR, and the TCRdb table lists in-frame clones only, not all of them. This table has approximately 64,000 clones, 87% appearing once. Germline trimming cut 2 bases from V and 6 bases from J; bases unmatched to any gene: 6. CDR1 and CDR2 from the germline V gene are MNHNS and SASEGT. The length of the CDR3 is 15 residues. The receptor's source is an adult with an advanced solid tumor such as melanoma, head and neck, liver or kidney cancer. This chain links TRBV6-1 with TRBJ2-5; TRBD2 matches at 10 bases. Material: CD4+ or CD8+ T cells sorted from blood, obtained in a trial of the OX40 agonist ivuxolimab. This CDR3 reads CASSETPGLAKTQYF. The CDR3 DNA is TGTGCCAGCAGTGAAACCCCGGGACTAGCGAAGACCCAGTACTTC.